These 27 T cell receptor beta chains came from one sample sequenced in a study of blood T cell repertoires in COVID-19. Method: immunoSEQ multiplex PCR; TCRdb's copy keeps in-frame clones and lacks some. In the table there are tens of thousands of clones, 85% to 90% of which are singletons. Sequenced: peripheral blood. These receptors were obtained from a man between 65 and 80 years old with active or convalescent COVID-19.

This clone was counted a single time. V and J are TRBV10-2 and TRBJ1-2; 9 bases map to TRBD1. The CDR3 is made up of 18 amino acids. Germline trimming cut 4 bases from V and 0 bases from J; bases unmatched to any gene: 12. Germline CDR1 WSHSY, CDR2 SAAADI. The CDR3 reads CASSGGQGFGSPNYGYTF. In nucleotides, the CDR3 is TGCGCCAGCAGTGGGGGACAGGGTTTTGGCTCCCCTAACTATGGCTACACCTTC.

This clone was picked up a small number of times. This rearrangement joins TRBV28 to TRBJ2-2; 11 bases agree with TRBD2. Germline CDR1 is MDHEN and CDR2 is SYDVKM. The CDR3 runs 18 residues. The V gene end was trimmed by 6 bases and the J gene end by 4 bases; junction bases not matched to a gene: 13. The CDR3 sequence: CASSTPGLAESGTGELFF. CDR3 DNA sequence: TGTGCCAGCAGCACCCCGGGACTAGCGGAAAGCGGCACCGGGGAGCTGTTTTTT.

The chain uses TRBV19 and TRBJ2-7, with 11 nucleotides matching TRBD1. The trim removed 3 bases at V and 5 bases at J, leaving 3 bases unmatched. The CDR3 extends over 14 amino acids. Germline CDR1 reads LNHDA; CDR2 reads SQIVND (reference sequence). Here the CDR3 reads CASSMRTGGHEQYF. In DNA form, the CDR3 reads TGTGCCAGTAGTATGCGGACAGGGGGCCACGAGCAGTACTTC.

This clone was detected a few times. The CDR3 DNA is TGTGCCAGTAGTATAATGAGCACAGGCAATTACGAGCAGTACTTC. This gives the protein CASSIMSTGNYEQYF. The rearrangement links TRBV19 to TRBJ2-7, with D possibly TRBD1 on 5 matching bases. V lost 2 bases and J 4 bases, leaving 15 bases between the germline ends. Germline assignment: CDR1 LNHDA and CDR2 SQIVND (reference sequence). CDR3 length equals 15 residues.

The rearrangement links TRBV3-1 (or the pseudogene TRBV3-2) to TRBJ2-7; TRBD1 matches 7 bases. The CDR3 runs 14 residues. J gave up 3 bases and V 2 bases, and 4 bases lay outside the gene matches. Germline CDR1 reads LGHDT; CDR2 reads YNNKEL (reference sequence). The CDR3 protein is CASSQSPGGYEQYF. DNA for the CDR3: TGTGCCAGCAGCCAATCCCCAGGGGGCTACGAGCAGTACTTC.

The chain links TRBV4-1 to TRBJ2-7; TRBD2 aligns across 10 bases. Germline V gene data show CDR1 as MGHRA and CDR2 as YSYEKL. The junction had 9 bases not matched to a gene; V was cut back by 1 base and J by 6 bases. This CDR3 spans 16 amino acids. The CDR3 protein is CASSQGASGRFFEQYF. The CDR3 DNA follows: TGCGCCAGCAGCCAAGGGGCTAGCGGGAGATTTTTCGAGCAGTACTTC.

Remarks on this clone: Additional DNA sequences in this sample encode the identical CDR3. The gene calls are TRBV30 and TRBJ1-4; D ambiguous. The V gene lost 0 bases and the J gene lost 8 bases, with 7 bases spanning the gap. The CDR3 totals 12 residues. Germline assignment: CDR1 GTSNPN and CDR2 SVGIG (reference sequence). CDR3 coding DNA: TGTGCCTGGAGTGTACTTAGAGAAAAACTGTTTTTT. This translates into CAWSVLREKLFF.

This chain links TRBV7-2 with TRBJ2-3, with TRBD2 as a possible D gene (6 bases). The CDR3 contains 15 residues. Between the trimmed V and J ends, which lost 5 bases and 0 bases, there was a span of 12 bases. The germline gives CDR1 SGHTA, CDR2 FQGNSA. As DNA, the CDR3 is TGTGCCAGCAGCCCCGGAGGGCCTAGCACAGATACGCAGTATTTT. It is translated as CASSPGGPSTDTQYF.

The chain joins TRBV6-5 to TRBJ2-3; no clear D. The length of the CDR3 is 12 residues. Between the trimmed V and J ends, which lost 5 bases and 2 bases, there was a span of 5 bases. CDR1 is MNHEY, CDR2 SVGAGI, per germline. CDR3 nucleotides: TGTGCCAGCAGTCGTTACACAGATACGCAGTATTTT. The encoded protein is CASSRYTDTQYF.

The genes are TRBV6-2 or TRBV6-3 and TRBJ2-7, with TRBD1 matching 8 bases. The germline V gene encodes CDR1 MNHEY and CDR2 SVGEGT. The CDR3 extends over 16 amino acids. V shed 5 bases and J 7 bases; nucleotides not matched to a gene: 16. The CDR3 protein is CASSPVGRGRIREQYF. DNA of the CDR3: TGTGCCAGCAGTCCCGTCGGCAGGGGGCGCATTAGGGAGCAGTACTTC.

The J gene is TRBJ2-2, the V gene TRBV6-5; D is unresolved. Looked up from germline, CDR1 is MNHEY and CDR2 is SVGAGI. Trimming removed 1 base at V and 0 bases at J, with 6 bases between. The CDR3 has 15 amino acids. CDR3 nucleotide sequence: TGTGCCAGCAGTTACTACGGAGCGAACACCGGGGAGCTGTTTTTT. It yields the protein CASSYYGANTGELFF.

The CDR3 spells CASSDRRSGGNTGQPQHF. CDR3 DNA: TGTGCCAGCAGTGATAGGAGGTCGGGGGGGAATACGGGTCAGCCCCAGCATTTT. The chain recombines TRBV6-1 with TRBJ1-5; tentatively, D is TRBD1 (5 bases). The V end was cut by 3 bases, the J end by 6 bases, with 24 bases between. The CDR3 loop spans 18 amino acids. Per germline, CDR1 MNHNS and CDR2 SASEGT.

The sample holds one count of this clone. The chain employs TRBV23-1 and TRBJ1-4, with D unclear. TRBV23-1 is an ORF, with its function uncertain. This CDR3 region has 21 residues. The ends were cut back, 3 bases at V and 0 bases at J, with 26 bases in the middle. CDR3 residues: CASSQVWLPGAPVATNEKLFF. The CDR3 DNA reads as TGCGCCAGCAGTCAGGTTTGGCTCCCGGGTGCCCCCGTCGCAACTAATGAAAAACTGTTTTTT.

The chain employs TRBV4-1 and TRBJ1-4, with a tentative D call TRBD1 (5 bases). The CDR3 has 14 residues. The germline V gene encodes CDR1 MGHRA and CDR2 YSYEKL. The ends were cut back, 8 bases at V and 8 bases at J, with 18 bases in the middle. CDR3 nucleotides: TGCGCCAGCCGCCCTTCGGGGGTACAGGAAAAACTGTTTTTT. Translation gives CASRPSGVQEKLFF.

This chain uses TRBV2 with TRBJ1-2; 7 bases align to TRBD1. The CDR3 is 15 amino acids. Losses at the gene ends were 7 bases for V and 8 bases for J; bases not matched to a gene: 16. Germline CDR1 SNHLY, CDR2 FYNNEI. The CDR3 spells CASKVQGVILGGYTF. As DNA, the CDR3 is TGTGCCAGCAAGGTTCAGGGGGTGATCCTCGGCGGCTACACCTTC.

CDR3 sequence reads: CASSSCKSEQYF. In DNA form, the CDR3 reads TGTGCCAGCAGCAGTTGCAAAAGCGAGCAGTACTTC. The chain recombines TRBV6-4 with TRBJ2-7; D not certain. Trimming removed 6 bases from V and 6 bases from J, with 12 bases in between. CDR1 and CDR2 (germline): MRHNA, SNTAGT. This CDR3 comprises 12 residues.

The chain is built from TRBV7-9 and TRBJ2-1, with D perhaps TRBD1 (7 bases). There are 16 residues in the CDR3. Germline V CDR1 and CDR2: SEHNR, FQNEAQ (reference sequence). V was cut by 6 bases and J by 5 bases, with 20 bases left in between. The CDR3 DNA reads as TGTGCCAGCAGTCGGCCCGGGGGACAGACTCACAATGAGCAGTTCTTC. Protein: CASSRPGGQTHNEQFF.

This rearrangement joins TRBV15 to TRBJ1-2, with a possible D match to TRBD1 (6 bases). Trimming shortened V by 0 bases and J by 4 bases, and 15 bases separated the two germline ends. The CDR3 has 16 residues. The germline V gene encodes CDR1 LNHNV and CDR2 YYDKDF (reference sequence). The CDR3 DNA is TGTGCCACCAGCAGAGAACCGGGGGGCGAAAGCTATGGCTACACCTTC. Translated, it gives CATSREPGGESYGYTF.

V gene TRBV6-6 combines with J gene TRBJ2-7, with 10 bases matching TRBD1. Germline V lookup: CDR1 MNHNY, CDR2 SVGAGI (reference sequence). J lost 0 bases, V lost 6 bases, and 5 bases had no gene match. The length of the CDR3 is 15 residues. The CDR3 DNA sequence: TGTGCCAGCAGACAGGGACAGGGGAGCTCCTACGAGCAGTACTTC. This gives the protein CASRQGQGSSYEQYF.

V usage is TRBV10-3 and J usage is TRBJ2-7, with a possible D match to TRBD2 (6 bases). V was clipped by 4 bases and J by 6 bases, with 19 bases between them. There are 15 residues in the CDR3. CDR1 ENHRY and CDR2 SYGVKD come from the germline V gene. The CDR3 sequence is CAISGPPTSSGEQYF. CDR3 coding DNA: TGTGCCATCAGTGGTCCTCCGACTAGTAGCGGCGAGCAGTACTTC.

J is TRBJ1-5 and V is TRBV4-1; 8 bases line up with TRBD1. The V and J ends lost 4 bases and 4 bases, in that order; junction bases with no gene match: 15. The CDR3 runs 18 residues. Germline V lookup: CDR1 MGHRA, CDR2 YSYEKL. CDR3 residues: CASSRGTGGVGGNQPQHF. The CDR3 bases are TGCGCCAGCAGCCGAGGGACAGGAGGGGTTGGTGGTAATCAGCCCCAGCATTTT.

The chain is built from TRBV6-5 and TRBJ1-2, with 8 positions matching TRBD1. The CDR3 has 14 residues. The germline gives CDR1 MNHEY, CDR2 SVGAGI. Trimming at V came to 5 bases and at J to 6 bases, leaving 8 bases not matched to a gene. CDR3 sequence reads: CASSLRDRFNGYTF. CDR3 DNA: TGTGCCAGCAGTCTCAGGGACAGGTTCAATGGCTACACCTTC.

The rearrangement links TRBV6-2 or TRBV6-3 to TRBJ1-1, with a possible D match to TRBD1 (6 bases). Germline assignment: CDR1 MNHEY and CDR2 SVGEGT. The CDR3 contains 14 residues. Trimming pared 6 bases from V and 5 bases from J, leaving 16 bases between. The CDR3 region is CASSHRPGETEAFF. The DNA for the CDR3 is TGTGCCAGCAGCCACCGCCCAGGGGAGACTGAAGCTTTCTTT.

The CDR3 protein is CASSQGAGMNTEAFF. Written as DNA, the CDR3 is TGCGCCAGCAGCCAAGGTGCGGGAATGAACACTGAAGCTTTCTTT. The chain is built from TRBV4-3 and TRBJ1-1; no firm D call. In germline, CDR1 is LGHNA, CDR2 YSLEER. V lost 1 base and J 0 bases, leaving 9 bases between the germline ends. The CDR3 totals 15 residues.

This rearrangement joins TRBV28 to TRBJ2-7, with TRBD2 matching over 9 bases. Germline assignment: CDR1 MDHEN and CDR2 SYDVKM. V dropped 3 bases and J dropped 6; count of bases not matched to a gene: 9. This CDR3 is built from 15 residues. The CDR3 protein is CASSLAGGSSGEQYF. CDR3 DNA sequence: TGTGCCAGCAGTTTGGCGGGAGGGTCCTCGGGCGAGCAGTACTTC.

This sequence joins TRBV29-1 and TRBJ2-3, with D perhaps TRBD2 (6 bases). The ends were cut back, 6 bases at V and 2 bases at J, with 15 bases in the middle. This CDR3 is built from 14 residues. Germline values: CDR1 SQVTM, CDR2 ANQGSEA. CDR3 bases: TGCAGCGTGGCCCGAGGGGAGGTCACAGATACGCAGTATTTT. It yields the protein CSVARGEVTDTQYF.

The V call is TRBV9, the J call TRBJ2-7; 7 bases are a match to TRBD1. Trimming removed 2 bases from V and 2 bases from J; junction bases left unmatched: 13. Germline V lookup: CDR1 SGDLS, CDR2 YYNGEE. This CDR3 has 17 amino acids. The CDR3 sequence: CASSVGFRDSSPYEQYF. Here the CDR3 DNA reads TGTGCCAGCAGCGTGGGGTTCCGGGACAGTTCCCCCTACGAGCAGTACTTC.